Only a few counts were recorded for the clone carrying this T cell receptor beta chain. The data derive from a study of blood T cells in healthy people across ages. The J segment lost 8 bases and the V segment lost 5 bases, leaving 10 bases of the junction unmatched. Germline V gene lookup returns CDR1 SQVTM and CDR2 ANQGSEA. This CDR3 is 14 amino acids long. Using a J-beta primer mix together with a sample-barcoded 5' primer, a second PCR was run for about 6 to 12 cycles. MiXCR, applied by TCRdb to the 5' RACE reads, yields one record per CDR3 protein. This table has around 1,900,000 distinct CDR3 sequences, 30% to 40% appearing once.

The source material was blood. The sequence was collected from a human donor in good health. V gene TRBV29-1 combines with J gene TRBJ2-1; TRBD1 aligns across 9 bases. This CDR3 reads CSVSPGQGSHEQFF. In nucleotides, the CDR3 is TGCAGCGTTTCTCCGGGACAGGGTTCCCATGAGCAGTTCTTC.